The clone carrying this T cell receptor beta chain has only one observation. Its antigen is not known. J was trimmed by 4 bases and V by 7 bases; bases with no gene match: 8. This CDR3 has 14 amino acids. Germline assignment: CDR1 SQVTM and CDR2 ANQGSEA. Documented treatment: oral pan-JAK inhibitor, 5-10 mg twice daily. Extracted RNA was reverse transcribed into cDNA, the sequencing template. Produced via immunoSEQ multiplex PCR; TCRdb's table is partial and in-frame only. Among around 290,000 clones listed, 55% to 75% were seen once. These data originate in a study of CD8+ T cells in alopecia areata. Study conclusions and caveats: Normal scalp had lower clonality than lesional scalp, with alopecia totalis/universalis lesions showing this most strongly.

The sequence was obtained from a human donor with alopecia areata. V and J are TRBV29-1 and TRBJ2-5, with 11 bases fitting TRBD2. The sequencing here drew on CD4+ T cells sorted from blood, taken at week 24, from a patient treated with tofacitinib. CDR3 DNA sequence: TGCAGCGCGGCGGTAGCGGGGGGGACAGAGACCCAGTACTTC. Protein sequence: CSAAVAGGTETQYF.